The 22 T cell receptor beta chains presented below share a single source sample, sequenced in a study of blood T cell repertoires in COVID-19 (dated by TCRdb to 2020 to 2022). The library relied on the immunoSEQ multiplex PCR assay. This is the immuneACCESS table as TCRdb keeps it, with only in-frame sequences that have V and J called. A part of the clones is gone; compared with another copy, unresolved V genes explain less than half, and the rest is unexplained. The sample yields about 430,000 clones; 80% to 90% were counted once. Approximately 1.2% of the sample is taken by the ten largest. The sample consisted of PBMCs or T cells enriched from blood (not recorded which). These receptors originate from a man in his thirties or forties who had recovered from COVID-19.

The V call is TRBV5-1, the J call TRBJ2-1; 9 positions match TRBD2. Germline V CDR1 and CDR2: SGHRS, YFSETQ. The CDR3 is made up of 17 amino acids. Trimming cost V 0 bases and J 3 bases; bases outside gene matches: 7. This CDR3 reads CASSLGYRLADYNEQFF. CDR3 DNA: TGCGCCAGCAGCTTGGGCTACCGACTAGCGGACTACAATGAGCAGTTCTTC.

The chain employs TRBV18 and TRBJ2-1; 14 nucleotides agree with TRBD2. The CDR3 length is 20 residues. Losses at the gene ends were 2 bases for V and 0 bases for J; bases not matched to a gene: 9. Germline values: CDR1 KGHSH, CDR2 LQKENI. In nucleotides, the CDR3 is TGTGCCAGCTCACCAATTGGGACTAGCGGGAGACCAGACTCCTACAATGAGCAGTTCTTC. Residues: CASSPIGTSGRPDSYNEQFF. Looking up the rest from reference TRBV18 and TRBJ2-1 gives the full variable domain: NAGVMQNPRHLVRRRGQEARLRCSPMKGHSHVYWYRQLPEEGLKFMVYLQKENIIDESGMPKERFSAEFPKEGPSILRIQQVVRGDSAAYFCASSPIGTSGRPDSYNEQFFGPGTRLTVL.

This clone was detected once. The chain combines TRBV19 with TRBJ1-6, with 9 bases matching TRBD1. The trim removed 7 bases at V and 8 bases at J, leaving 9 bases unmatched. The germline V gene has CDR1 LNHDA and CDR2 SQIVND (reference sequence). This CDR3 is 15 amino acids long. As DNA, the CDR3 is TGTGCCAGTAAACTACAGGGGGCATTTCATTCACCCCTCCACTTT. It codes for CASKLQGAFHSPLHF.

The CDR3: CASRYTGAYEQYF. The CDR3 region has the DNA TGTGCCAGCAGGTACACCGGGGCCTACGAGCAGTACTTC. This chain joins TRBV6-5 and TRBJ2-7; TRBD2 is a possible D gene (5 bases). V dropped 6 bases and J dropped 2 bases, with 11 bases sitting between them. The CDR3 runs to 13 residues. The germline CDR1 and CDR2 sequences are MNHEY and SVGAGI.

On this clone itself: Additional DNA sequences in this sample encode the identical CDR3. J is TRBJ2-7 and V is TRBV12-3 or TRBV12-4; D is perhaps TRBD1 (5 bases). There are 12 residues in the CDR3. V was pared by 0 bases and J by 7 bases, with 7 bases between. This CDR3 is CASSLAGREQYF. The DNA for the CDR3 is TGTGCCAGCAGTTTAGCGGGGCGGGAGCAGTACTTC.

The chain uses TRBV29-1 and TRBJ2-1, with D hard to call. The CDR3 spans 12 residues. CDR1 is SQVTM and CDR2 is ANQGSEA in the germline V gene. V was trimmed by 1 base and J by 9 bases, leaving 10 bases between them. Here the CDR3 DNA reads TGCAGCGTTGAAGTTAGAGTGAGTGAGCAGTTCTTC. It translates to CSVEVRVSEQFF.

This clone occurred a few times. This chain links TRBV28 with TRBJ2-7, with TRBD2 matching over 14 bases. Unmatched junction bases numbered 8, after V lost 6 bases and J lost 7 bases. The CDR3 sequence is 15 residues long. CDR1 and CDR2 (germline): MDHEN, SYDVKM. The CDR3 coding sequence is TGTGCCAGCAGACTTGGACTAGCGGGAGGTCTGGAGCAGTACTTC. Translation: CASRLGLAGGLEQYF.

The chain uses TRBV18 and TRBJ2-3; 9 bases match TRBD2. Per germline, CDR1 KGHSH and CDR2 LQKENI. The CDR3 sequence is 16 residues long. V was clipped by 2 bases and J by 1 base; unmatched bases: 4. CDR3 loop: CASSPGLARGTDTQYF. The CDR3 coding sequence is TGTGCCAGCTCACCAGGACTAGCGAGGGGCACAGATACGCAGTATTTT. Combining the CDR3 with reference TRBV18 and TRBJ2-3 gives the whole variable domain NAGVMQNPRHLVRRRGQEARLRCSPMKGHSHVYWYRQLPEEGLKFMVYLQKENIIDESGMPKERFSAEFPKEGPSILRIQQVVRGDSAAYFCASSPGLARGTDTQYFGPGTRLTVL.

This clone appeared a single time. The V call is TRBV3-1 (or the pseudogene TRBV3-2), the J call TRBJ1-1; possible D gene TRBD1, 6 bases. Germline-derived CDR1 and CDR2 are LGHDT and YNNKEL (reference sequence). This CDR3 comprises 15 residues. Trimming took 4 bases from V and 6 from J, leaving 18 bases between them. CDR3 amino acids: CASSPTGGLHSEAFF. In nucleotides, the CDR3 is TGTGCCAGCAGCCCCACGGGGGGGCTGCATTCTGAAGCTTTCTTT.

This clone was observed a few times. The chain has TRBV18 and TRBJ2-2, with 10 bases that match TRBD2. J was trimmed by 8 bases and V by 3 bases; bases with no gene match: 9. Germline assignment: CDR1 KGHSH and CDR2 LQKENI. CDR3 length equals 16 residues. CDR3 in DNA: TGTGCCAGCTCACCGTCACTAGCGGGACCCTCGGGGGAGCTGTTTTTT. Its translation: CASSPSLAGPSGELFF.

The chain uses TRBV28 and TRBJ1-1; unclear D gene. Germline values: CDR1 MDHEN, CDR2 SYDVKM. The CDR3 has 15 residues. V lost 3 bases, J lost 2 bases, and 13 bases lay in between. The CDR3 DNA reads as TGTGCCAGCAGTTTTTTCGAGGATTTAAACACTGAAGCTTTCTTT. This translates into CASSFFEDLNTEAFF.

This chain uses TRBV10-3 with TRBJ2-1; 7 bases are a match to TRBD2. The CDR3 spans 12 residues. The V gene's germline CDR1 is ENHRY and CDR2 SYGVKD. V lost 10 bases, J lost 2 bases, and 2 bases stayed unmatched. The chain's CDR3 is CATGGTYNEQFF. The CDR3 region has the DNA TGTGCCACGGGAGGTACCTACAATGAGCAGTTCTTC.

The V gene is TRBV7-9, the J gene TRBJ2-7; 10 nucleotides match TRBD1. Germline CDR1 is SEHNR and CDR2 is FQNEAQ (reference sequence). This CDR3 is built from 14 residues. Losses at the gene ends were 6 bases for V and 1 base for J; bases not matched to a gene: 3. The CDR3 region is CASSWDRGSYEQYF. CDR3 bases: TGTGCCAGCAGTTGGGACAGGGGATCCTACGAGCAGTACTTC.

The chain is built from TRBV7-9 and TRBJ2-2; D perhaps matches TRBD2 (6 bases). The CDR3 totals 13 residues. Trimming removed 0 bases from V and 10 bases from J, with 9 bases in between. Germline loops: CDR1 SEHNR, CDR2 FQNEAQ (reference sequence). The chain's CDR3 is CASSLAAGLELFF. The CDR3 DNA sequence: TGTGCCAGCAGCTTAGCGGCGGGGCTGGAGCTGTTTTTT.

The rearrangement joins TRBV24-1 to TRBJ2-1; 9 bases are a match to TRBD1. This CDR3 spans 15 amino acids. V was clipped by 2 bases and J by 8 bases; unmatched bases: 6. In germline, CDR1 is KGHDR, CDR2 SFDVKD. The chain's CDR3 is CATSDSGQGTDEQFF. CDR3 sequence (DNA): TGTGCCACCAGTGATTCGGGACAGGGTACCGATGAGCAGTTCTTC.

The chain employs TRBV7-7 and TRBJ2-3, with 15 bases fitting TRBD2. Germline V gene lookup returns CDR1 SSHAT and CDR2 FNYEAQ (reference sequence). J lost 5 bases, V lost 2 bases, and 11 bases had no gene match. This CDR3 region has 19 residues. As DNA, the CDR3 is TGTGCCAGCAGCTTAAGGCCCGGACTAGCGGGAGGGCACGGAGATACGCAGTATTTT. Translating it yields CASSLRPGLAGGHGDTQYF.

The chain combines TRBV30 with TRBJ1-6; the D gene is possibly TRBD1 (5 bases). V was shortened by 0 bases and J by 13 bases, with 13 bases between the two germline ends. Germline V gene data show CDR1 as GTSNPN and CDR2 as SVGIG (reference sequence). The CDR3 is made up of 13 amino acids. For the CDR3, the DNA is TGTGCCTGGAGTGTACAGGCCGGTTTGCCCCTCCACTTT. Its protein product is CAWSVQAGLPLHF.

This clone appeared once. This chain uses TRBV29-1 with TRBJ2-1; D is undetermined. CDR3 length equals 11 residues. V gave up 3 bases and J gave up 4 bases, with 4 bases separating them. CDR1 SQVTM and CDR2 ANQGSEA come from the germline V gene. The CDR3 region is CSVDSYNEQFF. The CDR3 DNA reads as TGCAGCGTTGACAGTTACAATGAGCAGTTCTTC.

The J gene is TRBJ2-3, the V gene TRBV7-9, with D perhaps TRBD1 (6 bases). CDR3 length: 12 residues. In germline, CDR1 is SEHNR, CDR2 FQNEAQ (reference sequence). With 6 bases removed from V and 5 bases from J, the gap between germline ends came to 9 bases. The CDR3 protein is CASSQGRDTQYF. Here the CDR3 DNA reads TGTGCCAGCAGTCAGGGGCGAGATACGCAGTATTTT.

The chain carries TRBV28 and TRBJ1-6, with TRBD1 matching over 7 bases. Trimming took 5 bases from V and 10 from J; bases not matched to a gene: 11. CDR3 size: 15 residues. Per germline, CDR1 MDHEN and CDR2 SYDVKM. CDR3 residues: CASSPADRPWSPLHF. In DNA, the CDR3 is TGTGCCAGCAGTCCCGCGGACAGGCCTTGGTCACCCCTCCACTTT. Full variable domain (missing parts from reference TRBV28 and TRBJ1-6): DVKVTQSSRYLVKRTGEKVFLECVQDMDHENMFWYRQDPGLGLRLIYFSYDVKMKEKGDIPEGYSVSREKKERFSLILESASTNQTSMYLCASSPADRPWSPLHFGNGTRLTVT.

The rearrangement joins TRBV10-3 to TRBJ1-2, with D unresolved. Germline-derived CDR1 and CDR2 are ENHRY and SYGVKD. The ends were cut back, 0 bases at V and 6 bases at J, with 5 bases in the middle. CDR3 size: 12 residues. CDR3 loop: CAISESADGYTF. The CDR3 DNA sequence: TGTGCCATCAGTGAGTCAGCCGATGGCTACACCTTC.

This clone showed up just once. The rearrangement links TRBV2 to TRBJ2-2; 13 bases match TRBD2. V shed 7 bases and J 5 bases; nucleotides not matched to a gene: 4. Germline lookup yields CDR1 SNHLY and CDR2 FYNNEI. This CDR3 has 15 amino acids. The CDR3 protein is CASTTLAGGTGELFF. CDR3 nucleotide sequence: TGTGCCAGCACGACACTAGCGGGAGGGACCGGGGAGCTGTTTTTT.